The source of this T cell receptor (beta chain) is a study of blood T cell repertoires in COVID-19. Study-level information: Samples of COVID-19 (acute and convalescent) were obtained from the United States, Italy and Spain. From T cells, B-cell-depleted T cells, or PBMCs came the material, which was cDNA or gDNA.

Sequenced by immunoSEQ multiplex PCR; TCRdb stores in-frame clones only, minus some. Of 200,000 to 250,000 clones detected, about four fifths appear once; the ten largest clones hold 2.3%. The CDR3 totals 14 residues. Germline CDR1 and CDR2: SNHLY and FYNNEI. Trimming cost V 2 bases and J 8 bases, with 14 bases left between them. The clonotype was recovered from a woman aged 60-75 years with acute or convalescent COVID-19. The chain has TRBV2 and TRBJ2-3; no clear D. The sample taken for sequencing was peripheral blood. CDR3 coding DNA: TGTGCCAGCAGTGAACTGTCCGCGGCTGGTACGCAGTATTTT. This codes for CASSELSAAGTQYF.